This is a list of T cell receptor beta chains from one sample in a study of shared clonotypes between healthy human individuals. Here immunoSEQ multiplex PCR was the method, and the copy in TCRdb shows in-frame clones only, minus some. The sample carries roughly 600,000 clones, roughly 98% recorded once. Sequencing input: naive CD8+ T cells sorted from blood. Receptors originate from a man younger than 45 in good health. CDR3s include the opening cysteine and the closing phenylalanine or tryptophan. A D gene is named only where the DNA matches it firmly. Clone size is shown for a subset of rows, as once, few, many or a class of expanded clone.

clone size: NA; V gene: TRBV14; D gene: NA; J gene: TRBJ2-7; CDR3 protein: CASSQQDGLLEQYF; CDR3 DNA: TGTGCCAGCAGCCAACAGGACGGGTTGCTCGAGCAGTACTTC
clone size: NA; V gene: TRBV7-6; D gene: TRBD1; J gene: TRBJ2-2; CDR3 protein: CASSRGTANTGELFF; CDR3 DNA: TGTGCCAGCAGCAGGGGGACAGCGAACACCGGGGAGCTGTTTTTT
clone size: NA; V gene: TRBV6-1; D gene: NA; J gene: TRBJ2-1; CDR3 protein: CASSKHMERYNEQFF; CDR3 DNA: TGTGCCAGCAGCAAGCACATGGAGAGATACAATGAGCAGTTCTTC
clone size: NA; V gene: TRBV28; D gene: NA; J gene: TRBJ2-5; CDR3 protein: CASSPGLSTQEAQYF; CDR3 DNA: TGTGCCAGCAGTCCAGGACTATCGACCCAAGAGGCCCAGTACTTC
clone size: NA; V gene: TRBV5-6; D gene: NA; J gene: TRBJ2-1; CDR3 protein: CASSLGTAQFF; CDR3 DNA: TGTGCCAGCAGCTTGGGGACAGCGCAGTTCTTC
clone size: NA; V gene: TRBV18; D gene: NA; J gene: TRBJ2-3; CDR3 protein: CASSGPSEDTQYF; CDR3 DNA: TGTGCCAGCTCAGGTCCAAGCGAGGATACGCAGTATTTT
clone size: NA; V gene: TRBV7-2; D gene: NA; J gene: TRBJ2-7; CDR3 protein: CASSLTTSYEQYF; CDR3 DNA: TGTGCCAGCAGCCTAACCACTAGCTACGAGCAGTACTTC
clone size: NA; V gene: TRBV11-3; D gene: NA; J gene: TRBJ2-2; CDR3 protein: CASSPPYTSGELFF; CDR3 DNA: TGTGCCAGCAGCCCCCCGTACACCTCCGGGGAGCTGTTTTTT
clone size: NA; V gene: TRBV28; D gene: NA; J gene: TRBJ2-2; CDR3 protein: CASSLGQNTGELFF; CDR3 DNA: TGTGCCAGCAGTTTGGGCCAGAACACCGGGGAGCTGTTTTTT
clone size: once; V gene: TRBV18; D gene: TRBD1; J gene: TRBJ2-7; CDR3 protein: CASSPGQGNEQYF; CDR3 DNA: TGTGCCAGCTCACCGGGACAGGGTAACGAGCAGTACTTC
clone size: NA; V gene: TRBV11-1; D gene: TRBD1; J gene: TRBJ2-7; CDR3 protein: CASSSGQGDEQYF; CDR3 DNA: TGTGCCAGCAGCTCGGGACAGGGGGACGAGCAGTACTTC
clone size: NA; V gene: TRBV9; D gene: TRBD1; J gene: TRBJ2-2; CDR3 protein: CASSAPGQGVTGELFF; CDR3 DNA: TGTGCCAGCAGCGCGCCTGGACAGGGGGTGACCGGGGAGCTGTTTTTT
clone size: NA; V gene: TRBV4-1; D gene: TRBD1; J gene: TRBJ1-5; CDR3 protein: CASSQGTGSYSNQPQHF; CDR3 DNA: TGCGCCAGCAGCCAGGGGACAGGATCTTATAGCAATCAGCCCCAGCATTTT
clone size: NA; V gene: TRBV18; D gene: TRBD1; J gene: TRBJ1-1; CDR3 protein: CASSRSQGSIAEAFF; CDR3 DNA: TGTGCCAGCTCACGCTCACAGGGGAGTATCGCTGAAGCTTTCTTT
clone size: NA; V gene: TRBV29-1; D gene: NA; J gene: TRBJ2-2; CDR3 protein: CSVLGDWNTGELFF; CDR3 DNA: TGCAGCGTCCTAGGGGACTGGAACACCGGGGAGCTGTTTTTT
clone size: NA; V gene: TRBV7-9; D gene: NA; J gene: TRBJ1-1; CDR3 protein: CASSGGTRNTEAFF; CDR3 DNA: TGTGCCAGCAGCGGCGGGACCAGAAACACTGAAGCTTTCTTT
clone size: NA; V gene: TRBV4-1; D gene: NA; J gene: TRBJ2-7; CDR3 protein: CASSTRIRTHLYEQYF; CDR3 DNA: TGCGCCAGCAGCACTCGGATACGGACGCATCTCTACGAGCAGTACTTC
clone size: NA; V gene: TRBV28; D gene: TRBD2; J gene: TRBJ2-7; CDR3 protein: CAWAGTNLYEQYF; CDR3 DNA: TGTGCCTGGGCCGGGACTAACCTCTACGAGCAGTACTTC
clone size: NA; V gene: TRBV9; D gene: NA; J gene: TRBJ2-5; CDR3 protein: CASSGGQGQETQYF; CDR3 DNA: TGTGCCAGCAGCGGGGGACAAGGCCAAGAGACCCAGTACTTC
clone size: NA; V gene: TRBV4-2; D gene: TRBD2; J gene: TRBJ2-7; CDR3 protein: CASSLIGLAGSEEQYF; CDR3 DNA: TGTGCCAGCAGCCTAATAGGACTAGCGGGTAGCGAGGAGCAGTACTTC
clone size: NA; V gene: TRBV9; D gene: NA; J gene: TRBJ2-1; CDR3 protein: CASSPKLDNEQFF; CDR3 DNA: TGTGCCAGCAGCCCTAAGTTGGACAATGAGCAGTTCTTC
clone size: NA; V gene: TRBV11-3; D gene: NA; J gene: TRBJ2-2; CDR3 protein: CASSLTPGLAGELFF; CDR3 DNA: TGTGCCAGCAGCTTAACCCCCGGTCTGGCCGGGGAGCTGTTTTTT
clone size: NA; V gene: TRBV27; D gene: NA; J gene: TRBJ2-7; CDR3 protein: CASTDLGSNEQYF; CDR3 DNA: TGTGCCAGCACCGACCTAGGGAGCAACGAGCAGTACTTC
clone size: once; V gene: TRBV6-6; D gene: NA; J gene: TRBJ2-7; CDR3 protein: CASSHGTYEQYF; CDR3 DNA: TGTGCCAGCAGTCACGGAACCTACGAGCAGTACTTC
clone size: NA; V gene: TRBV27; D gene: NA; J gene: TRBJ2-7; CDR3 protein: CASSPQGSAYEQYF; CDR3 DNA: TGTGCCAGCAGTCCACAGGGTTCAGCCTACGAGCAGTACTTC
clone size: NA; V gene: TRBV29-1; D gene: TRBD1; J gene: TRBJ2-3; CDR3 protein: CSGGTGGLAGLTDTQYF; CDR3 DNA: TGCAGCGGAGGGACAGGGGGCTTAGCGGGTCTCACAGATACGCAGTATTTT
clone size: once; V gene: TRBV7-8; D gene: TRBD2; J gene: TRBJ2-5; CDR3 protein: CASSPGLAGTQETQYF; CDR3 DNA: TGTGCCAGCAGCCCAGGACTAGCGGGAACCCAAGAGACCCAGTACTTC
clone size: NA; V gene: TRBV6-5; D gene: NA; J gene: TRBJ2-7; CDR3 protein: CASSYKNRVGYEQYF; CDR3 DNA: TGTGCCAGCAGTTACAAAAACAGGGTTGGCTACGAGCAGTACTTC
clone size: NA; V gene: TRBV7-9; D gene: NA; J gene: TRBJ2-5; CDR3 protein: CASSKTSRGQETQYF; CDR3 DNA: TGTGCCAGCAGCAAAACGTCCCGGGGTCAAGAGACCCAGTACTTC
clone size: NA; V gene: TRBV5-1; D gene: NA; J gene: TRBJ2-2; CDR3 protein: CASSFISDPLPGELFF; CDR3 DNA: TGCGCCAGCAGCTTTATTTCGGACCCCCTACCCGGGGAGCTGTTTTTT